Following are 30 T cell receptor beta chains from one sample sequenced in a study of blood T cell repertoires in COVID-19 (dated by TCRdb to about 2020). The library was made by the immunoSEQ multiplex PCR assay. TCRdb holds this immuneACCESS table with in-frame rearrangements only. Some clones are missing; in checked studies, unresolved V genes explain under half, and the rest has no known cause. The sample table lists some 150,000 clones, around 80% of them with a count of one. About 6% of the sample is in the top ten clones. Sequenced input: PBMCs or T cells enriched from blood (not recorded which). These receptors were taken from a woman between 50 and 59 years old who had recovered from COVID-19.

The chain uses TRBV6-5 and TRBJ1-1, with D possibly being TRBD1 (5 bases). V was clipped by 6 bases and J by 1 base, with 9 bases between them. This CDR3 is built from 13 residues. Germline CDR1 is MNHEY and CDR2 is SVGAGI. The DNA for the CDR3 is TGTGCCAGCAGCCCCGGGGGGAACACTGAAGCTTTCTTT. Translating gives CASSPGGNTEAFF.

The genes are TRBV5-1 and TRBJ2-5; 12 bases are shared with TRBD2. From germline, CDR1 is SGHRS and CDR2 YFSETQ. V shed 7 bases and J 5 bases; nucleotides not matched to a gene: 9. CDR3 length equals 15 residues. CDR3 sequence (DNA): TGCGCCAGCTCCTGGACTAGCGGGGATGGGGAGACCCAGTACTTC. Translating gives CASSWTSGDGETQYF.

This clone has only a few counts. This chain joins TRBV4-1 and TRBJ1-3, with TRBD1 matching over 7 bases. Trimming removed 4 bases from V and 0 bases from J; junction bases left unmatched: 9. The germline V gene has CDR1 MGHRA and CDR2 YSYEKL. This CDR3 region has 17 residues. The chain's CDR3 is CASSRDSSGISGNTIYF. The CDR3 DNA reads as TGCGCCAGCAGCCGGGACAGCTCAGGAATCTCTGGAAACACCATATATTTT.

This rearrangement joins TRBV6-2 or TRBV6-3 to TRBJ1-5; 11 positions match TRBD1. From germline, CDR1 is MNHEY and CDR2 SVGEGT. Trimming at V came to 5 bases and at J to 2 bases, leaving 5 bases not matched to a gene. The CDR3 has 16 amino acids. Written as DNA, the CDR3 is TGTGCCAGCAGTGCTTGGACAGGGGGCGGCAATCAGCCCCAGCATTTT. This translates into CASSAWTGGGNQPQHF.

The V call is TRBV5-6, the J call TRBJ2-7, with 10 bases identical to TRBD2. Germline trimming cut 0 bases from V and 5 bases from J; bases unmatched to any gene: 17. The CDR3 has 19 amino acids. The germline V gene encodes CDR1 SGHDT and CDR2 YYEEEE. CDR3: CASSLGFSAGGRPNHEQYV. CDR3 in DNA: TGTGCCAGCAGCTTGGGTTTCTCAGCGGGGGGGCGTCCTAACCACGAGCAGTACGTC.

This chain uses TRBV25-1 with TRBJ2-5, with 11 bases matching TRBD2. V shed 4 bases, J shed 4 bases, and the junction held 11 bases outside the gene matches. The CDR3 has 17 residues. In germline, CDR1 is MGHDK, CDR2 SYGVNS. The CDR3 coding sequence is TGTGCCAGCAGTGGACAAAGGGGGCTAGCGGGGGGAGAGACCCAGTACTTC. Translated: CASSGQRGLAGGETQYF.

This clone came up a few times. The CDR3 coding sequence is TGTGCCAGCAGCTTGGATCAGGCCTATAATTCACCCCTCCACTTT. Translated: CASSLDQAYNSPLHF. The gene calls are TRBV5-4 and TRBJ1-6; no definite D call. The germline V gene encodes CDR1 SGHNT and CDR2 YYREEE (reference sequence). The CDR3 runs 15 residues. Between the trimmed V and J ends, which lost 0 bases and 2 bases, there was a span of 6 bases.

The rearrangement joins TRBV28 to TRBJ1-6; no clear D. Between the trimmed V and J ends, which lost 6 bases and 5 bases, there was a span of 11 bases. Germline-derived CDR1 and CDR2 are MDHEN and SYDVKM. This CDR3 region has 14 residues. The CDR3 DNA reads TGTGCCAGCAGCTTAGGGCGAAATAATTCACCCCTCCACTTT. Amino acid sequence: CASSLGRNNSPLHF.

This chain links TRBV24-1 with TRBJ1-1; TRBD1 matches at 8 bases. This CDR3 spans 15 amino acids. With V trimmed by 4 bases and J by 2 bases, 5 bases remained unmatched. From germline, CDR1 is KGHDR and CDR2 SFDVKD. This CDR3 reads CATSEAGTGNTEAFF. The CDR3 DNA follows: TGTGCCACCAGTGAAGCCGGGACAGGAAACACTGAAGCTTTCTTT.

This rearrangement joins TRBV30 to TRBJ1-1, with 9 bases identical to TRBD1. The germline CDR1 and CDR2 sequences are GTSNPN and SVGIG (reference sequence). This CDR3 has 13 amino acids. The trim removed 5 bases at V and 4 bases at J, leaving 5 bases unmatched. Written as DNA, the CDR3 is TGTGCCTGGGACAGGGGGAAAGGCACTGAAGCTTTCTTT. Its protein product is CAWDRGKGTEAFF. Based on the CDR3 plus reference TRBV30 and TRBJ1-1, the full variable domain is SQTIHQWPATLVQPVGSPLSLECTVEGTSNPNLYWYRQAAGRGLQLLFYSVGIGQISSEVPQNLSASRPQDRQFILSSKKLLLSDSGFYLCAWDRGKGTEAFFGQGTRLTVV.

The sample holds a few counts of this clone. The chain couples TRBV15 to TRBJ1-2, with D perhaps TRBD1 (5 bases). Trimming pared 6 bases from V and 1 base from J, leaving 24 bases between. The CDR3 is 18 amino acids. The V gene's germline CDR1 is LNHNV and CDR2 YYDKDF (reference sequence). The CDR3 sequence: CATRALEGAGYNNYGYTF. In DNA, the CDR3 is TGTGCCACCAGAGCGCTAGAAGGGGCGGGATATAATAACTATGGCTACACCTTC.

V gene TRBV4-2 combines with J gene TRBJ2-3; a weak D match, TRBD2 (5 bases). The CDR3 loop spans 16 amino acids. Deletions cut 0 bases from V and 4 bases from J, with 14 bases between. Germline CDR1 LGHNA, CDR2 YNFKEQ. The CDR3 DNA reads TGTGCCAGCAGCCAAGAAAGCTTAGCGAACCCAGATACGCAGTATTTT. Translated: CASSQESLANPDTQYF.

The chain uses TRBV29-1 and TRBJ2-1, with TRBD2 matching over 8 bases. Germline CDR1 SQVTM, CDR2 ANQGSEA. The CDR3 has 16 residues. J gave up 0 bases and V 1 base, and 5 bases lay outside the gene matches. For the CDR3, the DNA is TGCAGCGTTGAAGGGGTAGCGGGGAGCTCCTACAATGAGCAGTTCTTC. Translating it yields CSVEGVAGSSYNEQFF.

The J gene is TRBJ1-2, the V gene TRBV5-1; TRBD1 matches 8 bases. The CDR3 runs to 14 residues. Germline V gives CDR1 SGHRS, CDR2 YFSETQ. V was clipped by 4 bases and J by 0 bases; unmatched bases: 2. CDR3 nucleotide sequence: TGCGCCAGCAGCGAGACAGGGGCTAACTATGGCTACACCTTC. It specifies CASSETGANYGYTF.

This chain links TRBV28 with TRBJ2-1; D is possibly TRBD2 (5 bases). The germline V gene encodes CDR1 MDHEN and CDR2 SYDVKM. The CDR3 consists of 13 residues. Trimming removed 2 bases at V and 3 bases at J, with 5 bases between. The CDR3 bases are TGTGCCAGCAGTTTACGGGACTACAATGAGCAGTTCTTC. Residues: CASSLRDYNEQFF. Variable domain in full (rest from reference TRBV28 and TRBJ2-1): DVKVTQSSRYLVKRTGEKVFLECVQDMDHENMFWYRQDPGLGLRLIYFSYDVKMKEKGDIPEGYSVSREKKERFSLILESASTNQTSMYLCASSLRDYNEQFFGPGTRLTVL.

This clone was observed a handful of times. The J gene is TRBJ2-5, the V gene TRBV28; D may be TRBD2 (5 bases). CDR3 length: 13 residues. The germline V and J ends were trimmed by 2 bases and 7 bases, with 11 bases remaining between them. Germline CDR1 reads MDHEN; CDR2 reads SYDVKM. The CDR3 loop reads CASSLGSRGTQYF. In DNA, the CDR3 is TGTGCCAGCAGTTTAGGCAGCCGGGGGACCCAGTACTTC.

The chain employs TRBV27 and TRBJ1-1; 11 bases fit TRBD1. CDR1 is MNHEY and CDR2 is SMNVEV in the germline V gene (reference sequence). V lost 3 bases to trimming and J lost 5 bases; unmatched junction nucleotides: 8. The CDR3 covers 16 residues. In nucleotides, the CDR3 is TGTGCCAGCAGTTTTGTGAGAGGACAGGGGGCTACTGAAGCTTTCTTT. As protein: CASSFVRGQGATEAFF.

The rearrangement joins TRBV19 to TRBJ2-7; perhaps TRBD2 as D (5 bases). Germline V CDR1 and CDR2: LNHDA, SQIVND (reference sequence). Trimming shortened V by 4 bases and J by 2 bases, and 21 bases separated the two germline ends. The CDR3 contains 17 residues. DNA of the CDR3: TGTGCCAGTAGTACCCGGGATGGGGTGATGCGACCCTACGAGCAGTACTTC. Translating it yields CASSTRDGVMRPYEQYF. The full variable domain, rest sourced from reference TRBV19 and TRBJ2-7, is DGGITQSPKYLFRKEGQNVTLSCEQNLNHDAMYWYRQDPGQGLRLIYYSQIVNDFQKGDIAEGYSVSREKKESFPLTVTSAQKNPTAFYLCASSTRDGVMRPYEQYFGPGTRLTVT.

The CDR3 loop reads CASSLGGQYSYEQYF. The CDR3 bases are TGTGCCAGCAGCTTGGGGGGACAGTACTCCTACGAGCAGTACTTC. The rearrangement links TRBV5-4 to TRBJ2-7; 7 bases match TRBD1. Germline lookup yields CDR1 SGHNT and CDR2 YYREEE (reference sequence). CDR3 length: 15 amino acids. V was pared by 0 bases and J by 0 bases, with 3 bases of the junction left unmatched.

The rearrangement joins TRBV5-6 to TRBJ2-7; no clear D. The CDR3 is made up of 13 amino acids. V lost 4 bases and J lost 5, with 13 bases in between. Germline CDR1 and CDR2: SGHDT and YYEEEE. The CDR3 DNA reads TGTGCCAGCAGCCCCCCGTCCGAGAACGAGCAGTACTTC. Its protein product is CASSPPSENEQYF. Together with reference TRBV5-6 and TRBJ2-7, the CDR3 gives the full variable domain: DAGVTQSPTHLIKTRGQQVTLRCSPKSGHDTVSWYQQALGQGPQFIFQYYEEEERQRGNFPDRFSGHQFPNYSSELNVNALLLGDSALYLCASSPPSENEQYFGPGTRLTVT.

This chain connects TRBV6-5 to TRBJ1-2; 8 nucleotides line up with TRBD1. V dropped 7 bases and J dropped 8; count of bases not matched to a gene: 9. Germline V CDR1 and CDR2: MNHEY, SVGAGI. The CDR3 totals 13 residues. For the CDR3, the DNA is TGTGCCAGCACCCCTGACAGGGGTAGCGGCTACACCTTC. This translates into CASTPDRGSGYTF.

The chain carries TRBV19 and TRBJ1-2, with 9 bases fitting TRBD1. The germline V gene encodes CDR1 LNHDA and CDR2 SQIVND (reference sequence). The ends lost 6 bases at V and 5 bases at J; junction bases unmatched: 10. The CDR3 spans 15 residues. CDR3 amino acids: CASRTGGLGEYGYTF. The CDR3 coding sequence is TGTGCCAGTAGAACAGGGGGCCTAGGAGAGTATGGCTACACCTTC.

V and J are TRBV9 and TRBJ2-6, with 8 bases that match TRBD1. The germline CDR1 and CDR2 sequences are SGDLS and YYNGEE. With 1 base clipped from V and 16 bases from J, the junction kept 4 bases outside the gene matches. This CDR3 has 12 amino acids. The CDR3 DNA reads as TGTGCCAGCAGCGTACCAGGGGGCGTGCTGACTTTC. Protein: CASSVPGGVLTF.

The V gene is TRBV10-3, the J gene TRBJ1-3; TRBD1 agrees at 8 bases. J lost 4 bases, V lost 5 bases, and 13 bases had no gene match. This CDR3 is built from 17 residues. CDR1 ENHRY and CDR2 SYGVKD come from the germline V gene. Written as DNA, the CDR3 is TGTGCCATCAGTCCCCTTGACAGGGGAAGTACCGGAAACACCATATATTTT. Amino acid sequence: CAISPLDRGSTGNTIYF.

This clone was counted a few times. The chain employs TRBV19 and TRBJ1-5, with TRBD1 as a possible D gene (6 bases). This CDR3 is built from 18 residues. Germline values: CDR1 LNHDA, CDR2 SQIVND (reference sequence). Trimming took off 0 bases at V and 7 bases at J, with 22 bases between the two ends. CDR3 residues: CASSIDFLTRGAGQPQHF. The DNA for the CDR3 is TGTGCCAGTAGTATAGATTTCCTAACCCGGGGGGCTGGACAGCCCCAGCATTTT. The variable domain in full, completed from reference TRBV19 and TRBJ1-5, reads DGGITQSPKYLFRKEGQNVTLSCEQNLNHDAMYWYRQDPGQGLRLIYYSQIVNDFQKGDIAEGYSVSREKKESFPLTVTSAQKNPTAFYLCASSIDFLTRGAGQPQHFGDGTRLSIL.

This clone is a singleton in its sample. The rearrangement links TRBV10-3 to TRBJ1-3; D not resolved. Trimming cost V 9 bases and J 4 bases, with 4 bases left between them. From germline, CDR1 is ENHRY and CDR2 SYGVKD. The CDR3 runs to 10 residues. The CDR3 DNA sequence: TGTGCCATACTCGGAAACACCATATATTTT. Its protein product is CAILGNTIYF.

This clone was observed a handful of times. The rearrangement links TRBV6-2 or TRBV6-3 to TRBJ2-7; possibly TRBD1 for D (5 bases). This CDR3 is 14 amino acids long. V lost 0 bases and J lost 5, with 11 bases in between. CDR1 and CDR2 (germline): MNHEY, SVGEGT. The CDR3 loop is CASSYSAKGNEQYV. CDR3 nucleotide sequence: TGTGCCAGCAGTTACTCCGCAAAGGGGAACGAGCAGTACGTC.

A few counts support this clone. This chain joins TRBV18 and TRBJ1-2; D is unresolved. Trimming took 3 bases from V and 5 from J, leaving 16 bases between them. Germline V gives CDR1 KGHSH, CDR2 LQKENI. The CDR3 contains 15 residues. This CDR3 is CASSPSLIRGYGYTF. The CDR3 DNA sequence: TGTGCCAGCTCACCCTCGTTAATAAGAGGGTATGGCTACACCTTC.

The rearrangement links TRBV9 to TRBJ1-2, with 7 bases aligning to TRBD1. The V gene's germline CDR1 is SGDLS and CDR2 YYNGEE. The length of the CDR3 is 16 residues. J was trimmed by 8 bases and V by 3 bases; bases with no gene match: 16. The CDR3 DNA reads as TGTGCCAGCAGCGCCCGAGAGGGGGCGGGTTTTTGGGGCTACACCTTC. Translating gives CASSAREGAGFWGYTF.

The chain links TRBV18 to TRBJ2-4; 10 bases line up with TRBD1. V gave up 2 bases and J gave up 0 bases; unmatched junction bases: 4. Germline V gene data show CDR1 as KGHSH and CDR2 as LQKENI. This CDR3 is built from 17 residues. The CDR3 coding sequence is TGTGCCAGCTCACCATCCCGGGACAGGGGAGCCAAAAACATTCAGTACTTC. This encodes CASSPSRDRGAKNIQYF. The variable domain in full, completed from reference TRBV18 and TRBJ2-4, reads NAGVMQNPRHLVRRRGQEARLRCSPMKGHSHVYWYRQLPEEGLKFMVYLQKENIIDESGMPKERFSAEFPKEGPSILRIQQVVRGDSAAYFCASSPSRDRGAKNIQYFGAGTRLSVL.